These T cell receptor beta chains were read from a single sample in a study of shared T cell receptors in the human thymus. Clones were read by immunoSEQ multiplex PCR, and TCRdb kept only the in-frame ones, dropping some. The table has about 380,000 clones, just under 95% seen once. The material sequenced was thymocytes. These receptors came from a human donor. CDR3s include the opening cysteine and the closing phenylalanine or tryptophan. A D gene is named only where the DNA matches it firmly. A clone size is listed for some rows: how often the clone was seen (once, few, many), or a class if it is expanded.

D	size	V	J	DNA	CDR3
TRBD1	-	TRBV4-1	TRBJ2-6	TGCGCCAGCAGCCAAGCGGGGGACAGGGGGCGAAGTGGGGCCAACGTCCTGACTTTC	CASSQAGDRGRSGANVLTF
TRBD2	-	TRBV5-4	TRBJ2-7	TGTGCCAGCAGTGCCGGGACTAGCGGCTCCTACGAGCAGTACTTC	CASSAGTSGSYEQYF
-	-	TRBV27	TRBJ1-5	TGTGCCAGCAGTTCCTCAGAGGGAGGGACGGAAGCGGGGGCAGGGAGCAATCAGCCCCAGCATTTT	CASSSSEGGTEAGAGSNQPQHF
TRBD1	-	TRBV14	TRBJ2-5	TGTGCCAGCAGCCGCCGGACAGGGGAAGAGACCCAGTACTTC	CASSRRTGEETQYF
TRBD2	once	TRBV4-1	TRBJ2-4	TGCGCCAGCAGCCAAAGTCTTTTTAGGGCTAGCGGGAGAGGGGTAGCCAAAAACATTCAGTACTTC	CASSQSLFRASGRGVAKNIQYF
TRBD2	-	TRBV29-1	TRBJ2-7	TGCAGCGTTGAAGATAGGAGGACTAGCGGTCGCTGGGAGCAGTACTTC	CSVEDRRTSGRWEQYF
-	-	TRBV28	TRBJ1-3	TGTGCCAGCAGTTTTCCCCGGATCGCTGGAAACACCATATATTTT	CASSFPRIAGNTIYF
TRBD2	-	TRBV19	TRBJ2-1	TGTGCCAGTAGTAAAGCGGGACTAGCGGGAGGGCCTACGAGAAATGAGCAGTTCTTC	CASSKAGLAGGPTRNEQFF
-	-	TRBV27	TRBJ2-3	TGTGAGGCCCAGGGGCCAGATACGCAGTATTTT	CEAQGPDTQYF
-	-	TRBV6-1	TRBJ2-5	TGTGCCAGCAGGGACAGGAGCGGACTACAAGAGACCCAGTACTTC	CASRDRSGLQETQYF
-	once	TRBV5-4	TRBJ2-3	TGTGCCAGCAGCTGGAGATCCGACACAGATACGCAGTATTTT	CASSWRSDTDTQYF
TRBD1	-	TRBV28	TRBJ1-5	TGTGCCAGCAGTTTTACAGGGGGGATCCATCAGCCCCAGCATTTT	CASSFTGGIHQPQHF
TRBD2	-	TRBV15	TRBJ2-3	TGTGCCACCAGCCTACCGTTTAGCCTAGCGGCAGATACGCAGTATTTT	CATSLPFSLAADTQYF
-	-	TRBV7-9	TRBJ2-2	TGTGCCAGCAGCCGTCCGGGACAATCGTCCACCGGGGAGCTGTTTTTT	CASSRPGQSSTGELFF
-	-	TRBV9	TRBJ2-1	TGTGCCAGCAGCCCCGGGACACCCAATACACTTCCTCGTCATGAGCAGTTCTTC	CASSPGTPNTLPRHEQFF
TRBD1	-	TRBV6-1	TRBJ1-3	TGTGCCAGCAGTGAACAGGGGACAGGGAGATTT	CASSEQGTGRF
-	once	TRBV5-6	TRBJ2-3	TGTGCCAGCAGCTTGACCACTGATACGCAGTATTTT	CASSLTTDTQYF
TRBD1	-	TRBV10-3	TRBJ2-1	TGTGCCATCACGGACAGGGGAGGACCTAGCGGATACAATGAGCAGTTCTTC	CAITDRGGPSGYNEQFF
TRBD1	-	TRBV4-3	TRBJ1-5	TGCGCCAGCAGCCAGTGGGACAGGGATGGCAATCAGCCCCAGCATTTT	CASSQWDRDGNQPQHF
-	-	TRBV2	TRBJ2-3	TGTGCCAGACGACTAGAATCCACAGATACGCAGTATTTT	CARRLESTDTQYF
TRBD1	-	TRBV27	TRBJ2-7	TGTGCCAGTAGAGGGACAGAGAGCTCCTACGAGCAGTACTTC	CASRGTESSYEQYF
TRBD2	-	TRBV2	TRBJ2-7	TGTGCCAGCAGTGAAGTGGGACTAGCGGGACAGTCCTACGAGCAGTACTTC	CASSEVGLAGQSYEQYF
-	-	TRBV30	TRBJ1-5	TGTGCCTGGAGTAATTCGTATAGCAATCAGCCCCAGCATTTT	CAWSNSYSNQPQHF
-	-	TRBV11-2	TRBJ1-4	TGTGCCAGCAGCCAGGAGCCTACCGACAGAGGTGAAAAACTGTTTTTT	CASSQEPTDRGEKLFF
-	-	TRBV6-5	TRBJ2-7	TGTGCCAGCAGTTGGGGACACAACTACGAGCAGTACTTC	CASSWGHNYEQYF
TRBD1	-	TRBV5-1	TRBJ2-5	TGCGCCAGCAGCTTGGTTGTGAGGGGGCATCAAGAGACCCAGTACTTC	CASSLVVRGHQETQYF
-	-	TRBV28	TRBJ2-7	TGTGCCAGCAGCCTCTGGTCTCCGGTGGGTGGGTCCTACGAGCAGTACTTC	CASSLWSPVGGSYEQYF
-	-	TRBV28	TRBJ2-3	TGTGCCAGCAGCATAGGGGGGGACACAGATACGCAGTATTTT	CASSIGGDTDTQYF
-	once	TRBV18	TRBJ1-2	TGTGCCACCCCGGCCTGGGGCTATGGCTACACCTTC	CATPAWGYGYTF
-	-	TRBV6-1	TRBJ2-6	TGTGCCAGCAGTGAAGAGGTATCCCTCAGGGCTGGGGCCAACGTCCTGACTTTC	CASSEEVSLRAGANVLTF
-	-	TRBV7-2	TRBJ2-7	TGTGCCAGCAGCTTAGGGGAGCGGTACGAGCAGTACTTC	CASSLGERYEQYF
-	-	TRBV7-3	TRBJ2-1	TGTGCCAGCTCGTGGGGGAGCTCCTACAATGAGCAGTTCTTC	CASSWGSSYNEQFF
TRBD2	-	TRBV27	TRBJ2-7	TGTGCCAGCAGTCCCCACCCGGGAGGGGCCGAGCAGTACTTC	CASSPHPGGAEQYF
-	-	TRBV7-2	TRBJ2-3	TGTGCCAGCAGCTTAGGTTCAGGGAGTTCCTCGGGCACAGATACGCAGTATTTT	CASSLGSGSSSGTDTQYF
TRBD1	-	TRBV5-1	TRBJ1-3	TGCGCCAGCAGCTTGACCGGGACAGGGGTATTAAGTTCTGGAAACACCATATATTTT	CASSLTGTGVLSSGNTIYF
-	-	TRBV5-1	TRBJ2-3	TGCGCCAGCAGCTTGGAGCCGACAGATACGCAGTATTTT	CASSLEPTDTQYF
-	-	TRBV28	TRBJ1-1	TGTGCCAGCAGTACTATCCTCCCCGAGCCTTCGCAGGGGATGTTGAGGGTGAACACTGAAGCTTTCTTT	CASSTILPEPSQGMLRVNTEAFF
-	-	TRBV6-1	TRBJ2-2	TGTGCCAGCAGTCTTCGCCCGGGGATTTCCGGGGAGCTGTTTTTT	CASSLRPGISGELFF
TRBD2	-	TRBV28	TRBJ2-1	TGTGCCAGCATTTTAGCGGGGAACAATGAGCAGTTCTTC	CASILAGNNEQFF
TRBD1	-	TRBV11-3	TRBJ2-1	TGTGCCAGCAGCGGACAGGGTCGGGCCGGCTACAATGAGCAGTTCTTC	CASSGQGRAGYNEQFF
TRBD2	-	TRBV7-2	TRBJ2-7	TGTGCCAGCAGCTTAGAATCTAGCGGGGAGGGGATTTCGGGCGAGCAGTACTTC	CASSLESSGEGISGEQYF